These 28 T cell receptor beta chains share one sample of origin, sequenced in a study of molecular identifiers for immune sequencing clone quantification. In TCRdb, the PCR reads were re-called with MiXCR into one record per CDR3 protein. The profile shows about 53,000 distinct CDR3 sequences, about a third of them singletons. Sequences were obtained from naive CD8+ T cells from blood, with Jurkat cell RNA spiked in. Noted subset: FACS-sorted CD8+CD4-CCR7+CD45RA+ naive T cells. Receptors originate from a human donor in good health. Some libraries in this study had Jurkat cell RNA spiked in.

Details on this clonotype: Since a much larger clone is just one base distant, this may be a read error. V gene TRBV4-1 combines with J gene TRBJ2-3; D is ambiguous. Germline CDR1 MGHRA, CDR2 YSYEKL. Trimming removed 0 bases from V and 0 bases from J, with 7 bases in between. The CDR3 is 15 amino acids. Here the CDR3 DNA reads TGCGCCAGCAGCCAAGACGCCGGAAGCACAGATACGCAGTATTTT. It translates to CASSQDAGSTDTQYF.

This chain links TRBV14 with TRBJ2-7; 10 bases are a match to TRBD1. CDR3 length equals 15 residues. Germline CDR1 SGHDN, CDR2 FVKESK. J gave up 3 bases and V 3 bases, and 5 bases lay outside the gene matches. DNA for the CDR3: TGTGCCAGCAGCCAGGGGACAGGGGTCCACTACGAGCAGTACTTC. Its translation is CASSQGTGVHYEQYF.

In this sample, this clonotype is medium-sized. CDR3: CASSHYVRTQYF. For the CDR3, the DNA is TGTGCCAGCAGCCACTACGTACGGACCCAGTACTTC. The rearrangement joins TRBV7-2 to TRBJ2-5; D not resolved. The CDR3 is 12 amino acids. The germline gives CDR1 SGHTA, CDR2 FQGNSA. Trimming left V 5 bases short and J 7 bases short, with 11 bases between.

This clonotype came up once. This chain links TRBV27 with TRBJ2-7, with D perhaps TRBD1 (6 bases). Germline CDR1 is MNHEY and CDR2 is SMNVEV (reference sequence). The CDR3 spans 17 residues. V lost 2 bases, J lost 3 bases, and 20 bases lay in between. The CDR3, as DNA: TGTGCCAGCAGTTTAGGCCCCTTACAGGGTACGAGCTACGAGCAGTACTTC. Protein product: CASSLGPLQGTSYEQYF.

The rearrangement uses TRBV4-1 and TRBJ2-5; 8 bases are a match to TRBD2. Germline values: CDR1 MGHRA, CDR2 YSYEKL. This CDR3 spans 16 amino acids. V lost 4 bases and J lost 1; bases outside the gene matches: 8. The CDR3 sequence is CASSREAAGAQETQYF. The DNA for the CDR3 is TGCGCCAGCAGCCGGGAGGCAGCGGGAGCCCAAGAGACCCAGTACTTC.

In this sample, this clonotype turned up many times. The chain joins TRBV7-9 to TRBJ2-7; no firm D call. This CDR3 is 14 amino acids long. V gave up 3 bases and J gave up 3 bases, with 12 bases separating them. Germline loops: CDR1 SEHNR, CDR2 FQNEAQ (reference sequence). DNA of the CDR3: TGTGCCAGCAGCTTCGTCTCGACGGGCTACGAGCAGTACTTC. Translating it yields CASSFVSTGYEQYF. The full variable domain, its missing parts supplied by reference TRBV7-9 and TRBJ2-7, is DTGVSQNPRHKITKRGQNVTFRCDPISEHNRLYWYRQTLGQGPEFLTYFQNEAQLEKSRLLSDRFSAERPKGSFSTLEIQRTEQGDSAMYLCASSFVSTGYEQYFGPGTRLTVT.

The sample holds many counts of this clonotype. The chain uses TRBV28 and TRBJ2-3; 7 nucleotides line up with TRBD2. The CDR3 consists of 15 residues. CDR1 and CDR2 from the germline V gene are MDHEN and SYDVKM. V dropped 7 bases and J dropped 6; count of bases not matched to a gene: 13. DNA of the CDR3: TGTGCCAGCACTCTAGCGGCCGAACCTGGGGATACGCAGTATTTT. Residues: CASTLAAEPGDTQYF.

Details on this clonotype: Mismatch with germline at one junction end may stem from a read error. The chain employs TRBV9 and TRBJ2-3; 9 positions agree with TRBD2. Germline-derived CDR1 and CDR2 are SGDLS and YYNGEE. This CDR3 spans 15 amino acids. Here the CDR3 DNA reads TGTGCCAGCAGCGTAGGTAGCGGGAGATCAGATACGCAGTACTTT. Translating gives CASSVGSGRSDTQYF.

A remark on this clonotype: The junction does not match germline at one end; this may be a read error. The chain combines TRBV3-1 with TRBJ1-1; a weak D match, TRBD1 (6 bases). The CDR3 loop spans 15 amino acids. Germline V lookup: CDR1 LGHDT, CDR2 YNNKEL (reference sequence). The CDR3 here is CASSQAPTGNTEVFF. In nucleotides, the CDR3 is TGTGCCAGCAGCCAGGCCCCCACAGGGAACACTGAAGTTTTCTTT.

This clonotype was picked up one time. Possible read error: a much larger clone is one base away. The V call is TRBV5-3, the J call TRBJ2-2, with 7 bases that match TRBD2. TRBV5-3 is an ORF; its function is uncertain. The CDR3 has 15 amino acids. The CDR3 loop reads CASSFGTTNTGELFF. For the CDR3, the DNA is TGTGCCAGCAGCTTCGGGACTACTAACACCGGGGAGCTGTTTTTT.

The chain is built from TRBV20-1 and TRBJ2-2; 9 bases fit TRBD1. The CDR3 covers 14 residues. V shed 3 bases and J 5 bases; nucleotides not matched to a gene: 4. The germline gives CDR1 DFQATT, CDR2 SNEGSKA (reference sequence). In DNA, the CDR3 is TGCAGTGCTAGGGACAGGGGAGAAACCGGGGAGCTGTTTTTT. This sequence encodes CSARDRGETGELFF.

This clonotype was found a few times. This rearrangement joins TRBV28 to TRBJ1-4, with TRBD1 matching over 8 bases. Germline V CDR1 and CDR2: MDHEN, SYDVKM. The CDR3 has 13 amino acids. After removal of 8 bases from V and 7 bases from J, the junction contained 6 bases not matched to a gene. CDR3 coding DNA: TGTGCCAGCCGAGGACAGGGTTTTGAAAAACTGTTTTTT. It is translated as CASRGQGFEKLFF.

Worth noting for this clonotype: It may be a read error: a sequence one base away is much more abundant. The chain combines TRBV2 with TRBJ2-3; 8 nucleotides line up with TRBD1. The V gene's germline CDR1 is SNHLY and CDR2 FYNNEI. The CDR3 has 15 amino acids. Trimming took 5 bases from V and 2 from J; bases not matched to a gene: 6. The CDR3 DNA reads TGTGCCAGCAGTAAAGGGACAGGATACACAGATACGCAGTATTTT. This translates into CASSKGTGYTDTQYF.

This clonotype appeared a few times. V gene TRBV11-2 combines with J gene TRBJ2-3, with 8 bases lining up with TRBD1. Germline CDR1 reads SGHAT; CDR2 reads FQNNGV. V lost 5 bases, J lost 3 bases, and 7 bases stayed unmatched. The CDR3 has 15 residues. The CDR3 sequence: CASSHGQGGTDTQYF. Here the CDR3 DNA reads TGTGCCAGCAGCCACGGACAGGGTGGGACAGATACGCAGTATTTT.

A word on this clonotype: Since a much larger clone is just one base distant, this may be a read error. The chain employs TRBV20-1 and TRBJ2-7; possible D gene TRBD2, 5 bases. CDR1 and CDR2 (germline): DFQATT, SNEGSKA (reference sequence). V dropped 6 bases and J dropped 5 bases, with 20 bases sitting between them. This CDR3 spans 14 amino acids. The CDR3 DNA is TGCAGTGCACGAACCGGGAATCGGGTCGACGAGCAGTACTTC. It is translated as CSARTGNRVDEQYF.

This clonotype was observed once. The genes are TRBV11-2 and TRBJ2-1; TRBD2 aligns across 15 bases. Germline values: CDR1 SGHAT, CDR2 FQNNGV. The V and J ends lost 1 base and 8 bases, in that order; junction bases with no gene match: 3. The CDR3 consists of 16 residues. For the CDR3, the DNA is TGTGCCAGCAGCTTAGTTGGGACTAGCGGGAGGTATGAGCAGTTCTTC. Protein sequence: CASSLVGTSGRYEQFF.

The chain employs TRBV7-2 and TRBJ2-3, with D tentatively TRBD2 (5 bases). Trimming removed 1 base from V and 1 base from J, with 15 bases in between. The CDR3 spans 17 residues. Germline assignment: CDR1 SGHTA and CDR2 FQGNSA. CDR3 bases: TGTGCCAGCAGCTTAGGGTTTTCTAGCTGGGGCACAGATACGCAGTATTTT. It is translated as CASSLGFSSWGTDTQYF.

There are a few counts of this clonotype. The V and J genes are TRBV27 and TRBJ2-3; D possibly corresponds to TRBD2 (5 bases). Germline lookup yields CDR1 MNHEY and CDR2 SMNVEV (reference sequence). The length of the CDR3 is 12 residues. The V end lost 8 bases, the J end lost 6 bases, and 12 bases lay between the germline ends. The CDR3 nucleotides read TGTGCCAGCCAATCTTTAGCGGATACGCAGTATTTT. Protein product: CASQSLADTQYF.

Concerning this clonotype: This sequence may be a read error, since a much larger clone differs from it by one base. V usage is TRBV28 and J usage is TRBJ2-3, with a tentative D call TRBD2 (5 bases). The CDR3 runs to 15 residues. Germline V lookup: CDR1 MDHEN, CDR2 SYDVKM. CDR3: CASSFNEEVGYTLYF. The CDR3 DNA is TGTGCCAGCAGTTTTAACGAGGAGGTGGGGTATACGCTGTATTTT.

For this clonotype: A read error may explain this, as a much larger clone is one base away. This sequence joins TRBV14 and TRBJ1-4; D not certain. Germline V gene sequence: CDR1 SGHDN, CDR2 FVKESK. This CDR3 comprises 13 residues. The V end was cut by 3 bases, the J end by 8 bases, with 10 bases between. The chain's CDR3 is CASSQSPLEKLFF. Written as DNA, the CDR3 is TGTGCCAGCAGCCAGTCGCCGCTCGAAAAACTGTTTTTT.

Note on this clonotype: A much bigger clone sits one base away, suggesting this may be a read error. The chain employs TRBV5-6 and TRBJ2-7; TRBD2 matches 7 bases. CDR3 length equals 15 residues. Germline-derived CDR1 and CDR2 are SGHDT and YYEEEE. The junction had 7 bases not matched to a gene; V was cut back by 1 base and J by 3 bases. The CDR3 DNA sequence: TGTGCCAGCAGCTTGTTTAGGTCTAGCGGCTACGAGCAGTACTTC. The encoded protein is CASSLFRSSGYEQYF.

The J gene is TRBJ2-3, the V gene TRBV11-2; D gene uncertain. The germline V gene encodes CDR1 SGHAT and CDR2 FQNNGV. The CDR3 extends over 15 amino acids. The V end lost 1 base, the J end lost 0 bases, and 8 bases lay between the germline ends. CDR3 DNA: TGTGCCAGCAGCTTAGGTGACCGGAGCACAGATACGCAGTATTTT. It encodes CASSLGDRSTDTQYF.

This clonotype turned up a few times. The rearrangement joins TRBV20-1 to TRBJ2-5, with TRBD2 as a possible D gene (6 bases). Between the trimmed V and J ends, which lost 6 bases and 1 base, there was a span of 15 bases. This CDR3 region has 14 residues. Germline V gives CDR1 DFQATT, CDR2 SNEGSKA (reference sequence). As DNA, the CDR3 is TGCAGTGCCGACAATCAAGCGGGCCAAGAGACCCAGTACTTC. It specifies CSADNQAGQETQYF.

Worth noting for this clonotype: The missing conserved phenylalanine or tryptophan at the end of this CDR3 makes a read error likely. The limits of the CDR3 on the DNA are not certain, so only TCRdb's listed CDR3 is given. The V gene is TRBV3-1, the J gene TRBJ1-1; TRBD1 reflects the table's D call only, with no check against the DNA. The germline CDR1 and CDR2 sequences are LGHDT and YNNKEL (reference sequence). The CDR3 extends over 14 residues, inclusive of both ends. The CDR3 protein is CASSQQGVTTEAIL.

Remarks on this clonotype: A junction boundary mismatches the germline segment, possibly from a read error. The J gene is TRBJ2-1, the V gene TRBV5-6; D call uncertain. There are 15 residues in the CDR3. The germline gives CDR1 SGHDT, CDR2 YYEEEE. The CDR3 loop is CASSFGFSSYNEQLF. As DNA, the CDR3 is TGTGCCAGCAGCTTTGGGTTTAGCTCCTACAATGAGCAGCTCTTC. Variable domain in full (rest from reference TRBV5-6 and TRBJ2-1): DAGVTQSPTHLIKTRGQQVTLRCSPKSGHDTVSWYQQALGQGPQFIFQYYEEEERQRGNFPDRFSGHQFPNYSSELNVNALLLGDSALYLCASSFGFSSYNEQLFGPGTRLTVL.

The chain has TRBV29-1 and TRBJ2-7; TRBD2 aligns across 9 bases. The germline V gene has CDR1 SQVTM and CDR2 ANQGSEA. CDR3 length: 14 amino acids. V was pared by 1 base and J by 0 bases, with 1 base of the junction left unmatched. The CDR3 loop reads CSVEGLADSYEQYF. CDR3 coding DNA: TGCAGCGTTGAAGGACTAGCGGACTCCTACGAGCAGTACTTC.

The chain is built from TRBV5-3 and TRBJ2-7; D possibly corresponds to TRBD2 (6 bases). TRBV5-3 is identified as an open reading frame with a role that is uncertain. Trimming took off 10 bases at V and 0 bases at J, with 14 bases between the two ends. The CDR3 has 13 residues. The CDR3 is CAWTGTDSYEQYF. CDR3 DNA: TGTGCCTGGACCGGGACTGACTCCTACGAGCAGTACTTC.

CDR3 in amino acids: CASSMGETQYF. The CDR3 nucleotides are TGTGCCAGCAGTATGGGTGAGACCCAGTACTTC. The V and J genes are TRBV28 and TRBJ2-5; no reliable D call. The CDR3 has 11 amino acids. Germline V gene data show CDR1 as MDHEN and CDR2 as SYDVKM. V shed 5 bases and J shed 5 bases, with 6 bases lying between them.